Listed below are T cell receptor beta chains from one sample, sequenced in a study of blood T cell repertoires in COVID-19. Clones were read by immunoSEQ multiplex PCR, and TCRdb kept only the in-frame ones, dropping some. The sample yields around 80,000 clones, 70% to 85% seen once. Specimen: peripheral blood. The source is a man between 50 and 59 years old with active or convalescent COVID-19. Each CDR3 is given with its conserved first and last residue. For some rows the clone size is stated as once, few or many, or as a class when expanded; others skip it.

CDR3	J	V	size
CASSPSRTDTQYF	TRBJ2-3	TRBV9	few
CASSLGEMNTEAFF	TRBJ1-1	TRBV5-1	NA
CASRGTSGVYNEQFF	TRBJ2-1	TRBV6-5	NA
CASSNGILYGYTF	TRBJ1-2	TRBV6-2/TRBV6-3	NA
CATGTALNEKLFF	TRBJ1-4	TRBV19	NA
CASSVGGAQSAEAFF	TRBJ1-1	TRBV7-9	NA
CASSQGDRVSSPLHF	TRBJ1-6	TRBV3-1/TRBV3-2	NA
CASSLRTGGETQYF	TRBJ2-5	TRBV7-9	NA
CASSLGTGGDYGYTF	TRBJ1-2	TRBV7-3	NA
CATSGPDRGDYNEQFF	TRBJ2-1	TRBV24-1	once
CASSGGRAITDTQYF	TRBJ2-3	TRBV5-1	few
CASSVGGSDEKLFF	TRBJ1-4	TRBV9	many
CASSPPPGQGVMVDEQYF	TRBJ2-7	TRBV5-4	NA
CASSQMGQSTKYNEQFF	TRBJ2-1	TRBV6-6	few
CAISPQGISSGANVLTF	TRBJ2-6	TRBV10-3	NA
CASTGQGHTEAFF	TRBJ1-1	TRBV6-5	NA
CASLYRGTTDTQYF	TRBJ2-3	TRBV2	NA
CASSFHGQGISNYGYTF	TRBJ1-2	TRBV28	NA
CASSARYNYEQYF	TRBJ2-7	TRBV25-1	NA
CASSQAPQIQFF	TRBJ2-1	TRBV14	NA
CAISPMLVGELFF	TRBJ2-2	TRBV10-3	NA
CASTPGLAGLYQETQYF	TRBJ2-5	TRBV7-2	NA
CASSEDRVYGYTF	TRBJ1-2	TRBV6-1	NA
CASSVAGLTEAFF	TRBJ1-1	TRBV19	NA
CASSPGQNTGELFF	TRBJ2-2	TRBV5-5	NA
CASSLSSSGYTF	TRBJ1-2	TRBV9	NA
CAIRATGTPYEQYF	TRBJ2-7	TRBV10-3	NA
CAWSVRRAFNEQFF	TRBJ2-1	TRBV30	once
CASSYGQHNQPQHF	TRBJ1-5	TRBV7-8	NA
CASSRTSLGEQFF	TRBJ2-1	TRBV13	NA
CATSDAGQTEAFF	TRBJ1-1	TRBV24-1	NA
CASSMGQGTTYEQYF	TRBJ2-7	TRBV7-2	NA
CASSPGTSGTQYF	TRBJ2-5	TRBV6-5	NA
CASSSPGGYNEQFF	TRBJ2-1	TRBV5-4	once
CSAGEKGDEQYF	TRBJ2-7	TRBV29-1	NA
CASSLNGPEGGYTF	TRBJ1-2	TRBV5-1	once
CASTRQGFTEAFF	TRBJ1-1	TRBV19	NA
CASKGTSGQETQYF	TRBJ2-5	TRBV3-1/TRBV3-2	NA
CASSRLRGPSYEQYF	TRBJ2-7	TRBV2	few
CASSFALQGDVEKLFF	TRBJ1-4	TRBV7-9	few
CASSLGSGYYNEQFF	TRBJ2-1	TRBV5-1	NA
CASSLTGDGSYEQYF	TRBJ2-7	TRBV5-4	few
CASKIGAKSLYGYTF	TRBJ1-2	TRBV19	few
CASSGPDGNQPQHF	TRBJ1-5	TRBV6-6	NA
CASSQGSGGDEQFF	TRBJ2-1	TRBV4-1	NA